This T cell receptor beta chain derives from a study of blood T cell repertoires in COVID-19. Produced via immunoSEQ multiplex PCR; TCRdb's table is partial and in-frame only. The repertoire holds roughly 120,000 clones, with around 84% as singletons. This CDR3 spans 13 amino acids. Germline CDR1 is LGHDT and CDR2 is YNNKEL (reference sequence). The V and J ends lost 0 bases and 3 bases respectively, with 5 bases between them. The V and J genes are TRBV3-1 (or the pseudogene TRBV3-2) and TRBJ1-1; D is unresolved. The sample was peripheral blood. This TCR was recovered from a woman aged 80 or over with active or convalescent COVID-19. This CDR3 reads CASSQEGYTEAFF. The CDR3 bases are TGTGCCAGCAGCCAAGAGGGCTACACTGAAGCTTTCTTT.